This TCR beta chain appears in the sequencing data of a study of cytomegalovirus exposure and HLA in healthy donors. Primers for the PCR totalled 60 Vbeta and 13 Jbeta. Profiled with immunoSEQ multiplex PCR; TCRdb holds only in-frame clones, not every one. The data hold approximately 200,000 clones, with less than 85% observed a single time. For this clone: Its antigen is still unknown.

Study observations and caveats: A later analysis found TCR association rates differed by HLA locus, highest for DRB1 and lowest for HLA-C. As was reported, the HLA-A and HLA-B alleles of most subjects were accurately predicted from TCR beta sequences. Other equally common chains were less clonally expanded than HLA-associated TCR beta chains, a later analysis showed.

Trimming cost V 4 bases and J 0 bases, with 10 bases left between them. Per germline, CDR1 WNHNN and CDR2 SYGVQD (reference sequence). The length of the CDR3 is 15 residues. This TCR derives from a man aged 25-45 years in good health and CMV-seropositive. Sample: PBMCs. The chain is built from TRBV10-1 and TRBJ2-1, with D perhaps matching TRBD1 (6 bases). The CDR3: CASSVRGYSYNEQFF. CDR3 coding DNA: TGCGCCAGCAGTGTCAGGGGTTACTCCTACAATGAGCAGTTCTTC.